The rows below give T cell receptor beta chains drawn from one sample of a study of Graves' ophthalmopathy and Graves' hyperthyroidism. TCRdb passed the multiplex PCR reads through MiXCR, listing each CDR3 protein once. The table lists approximately 500,000 distinct CDR3 sequences, around 14% of them singletons, with around 9.8% in the top ten. Input material: blood. The source is a woman in her twenties or thirties with Graves' ophthalmopathy. CDR3s include the opening cysteine and the closing phenylalanine or tryptophan. D genes are given only for firm matches. Not all rows give a size; the values are once, few, many and, for expanded clones, a class.

clone_size	d_call	v_call	j_call	cdr3_aa	cdr3_nt
many	-	TRBV5-1	TRBJ2-7	CASSLAEGYEQYF	TGCGCCAGCAGCTTGGCCGAGGGATACGAGCAGTACTTC
few	-	TRBV20-1	TRBJ1-5	CSARVGRGKIRPQHF	TGCAGTGCTAGAGTGGGGAGGGGGAAAATTCGGCCCCAGCATTTT
many	TRBD1	TRBV25-1	TRBJ1-5	CASRARGPSNQPQHF	TGTGCCAGCAGGGCTAGGGGGCCTAGCAATCAGCCCCAGCATTTT
few	-	TRBV30	TRBJ1-2	CAWTQGGYGYTF	TGTGCCTGGACACAGGGTGGGTATGGCTACACCTTC
many	TRBD1	TRBV20-1	TRBJ1-4	CSARGQGTNEKLFF	TGCAGTGCTAGAGGACAGGGCACTAATGAAAAACTGTTTTTT
-	TRBD2	TRBV28	TRBJ2-7	CASSFPGGSEQYF	TGTGCCAGCAGTTTCCCGGGGGGGAGCGAGCAGTACTTC
many	TRBD1	TRBV12-3/TRBV12-4	TRBJ1-1	CASSTGTAKNTEAFF	TGTGCCAGCAGCACCGGGACAGCCAAGAACACTGAAGCTTTCTTT
many	TRBD2	TRBV28	TRBJ2-5	CASTPTSRPQETQYF	TGTGCCAGCACCCCGACTAGCAGACCCCAAGAGACCCAGTACTTC
many	-	TRBV7-2	TRBJ2-7	CASSLLRNYEQYF	TGTGCCAGCAGCTTACTTCGCAACTACGAGCAGTACTTC
-	-	TRBV18	TRBJ2-3	CASSRVGSTDTQYF	TGTGCCAGCTCACGAGTAGGTAGCACAGATACGCAGTATTTT
many	-	TRBV18	TRBJ1-1	CASSPPAVNTEAFF	TGTGCCAGCTCACCTCCCGCAGTAAACACTGAAGCTTTCTTT
many	-	TRBV6-1	TRBJ1-5	CASSQEVGNQPQHF	TGTGCCAGCTCACAGGAGGTCGGCAATCAGCCCCAGCATTTT
few	TRBD1	TRBV9	TRBJ2-5	CASSIRTGEAETQYF	TGTGCCAGCAGCATAAGGACAGGCGAGGCGGAGACCCAGTACTTC
many	TRBD2	TRBV6-1	TRBJ2-5	CASSVLAGGGLSTETQYF	TGTGCCAGCAGTGTTCTAGCGGGAGGAGGTTTGAGTACGGAGACCCAGTACTTC
-	TRBD2	TRBV30	TRBJ2-2	CAWSVLAGPTGELFF	TGTGCCTGGAGTGTGTTAGCGGGCCCCACCGGGGAGCTGTTTTTT
many	TRBD1	TRBV7-2	TRBJ1-5	CASSWTGEGQPQHF	TGTGCCAGCAGCTGGACAGGGGAAGGACAGCCCCAGCATTTT
many	-	TRBV20-1	TRBJ1-5	CSAREQGLRNQPQHF	TGCAGTGCTAGAGAACAGGGCTTGAGAAATCAGCCCCAGCATTTT
few	TRBD1	TRBV30	TRBJ1-2	CAWGRLRGDSAPSNYGYTF	TGTGCCTGGGGCCGTCTCCGGGGGGACAGCGCCCCATCGAACTATGGCTACACCTTC
many	TRBD2	TRBV10-3	TRBJ2-2	CAISDRAGVGTGELFF	TGTGCCATCAGTGATCGGGCGGGAGTAGGCACCGGGGAGCTGTTTTTT
-	-	TRBV5-1	TRBJ2-3	CASSLESGPGHRDTQYF	TGCGCCAGCAGCTTGGAGTCGGGGCCCGGACATAGAGATACGCAGTATTTT
many	-	TRBV30	TRBJ2-2	CAWGGHRTGELFF	TGTGCCTGGGGGGGACATCGGACCGGGGAGCTGTTTTTT
many	-	TRBV12-3/TRBV12-4	TRBJ2-7	CASSLQVSYEQYF	TGTGCCAGCAGTTTACAGGTATCCTACGAGCAGTACTTC